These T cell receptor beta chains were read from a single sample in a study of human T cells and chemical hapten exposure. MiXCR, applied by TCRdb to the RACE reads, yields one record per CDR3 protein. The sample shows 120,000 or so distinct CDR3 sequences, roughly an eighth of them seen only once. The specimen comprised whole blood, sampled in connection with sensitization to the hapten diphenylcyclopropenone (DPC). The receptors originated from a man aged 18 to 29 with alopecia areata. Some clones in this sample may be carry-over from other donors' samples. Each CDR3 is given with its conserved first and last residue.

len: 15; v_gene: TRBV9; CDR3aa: CASSVGGASVYGYTF
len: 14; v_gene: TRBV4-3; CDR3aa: CASSQENGYNEQFF
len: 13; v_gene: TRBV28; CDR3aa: CASRGLGNTEAFF
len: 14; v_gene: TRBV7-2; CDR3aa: CASSGGRPGNTIYF
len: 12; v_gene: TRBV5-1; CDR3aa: CASSLVTGWKFF
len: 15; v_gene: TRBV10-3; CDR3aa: CAISDTGTGSEKLFF
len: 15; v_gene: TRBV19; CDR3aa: CASSVQGNSNQPQHF
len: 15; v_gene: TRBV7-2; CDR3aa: CASSPRGGANYGYTF
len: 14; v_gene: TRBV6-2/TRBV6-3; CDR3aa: CASSYSGLFYEQYF
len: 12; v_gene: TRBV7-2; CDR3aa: CASSLVGNEQFF
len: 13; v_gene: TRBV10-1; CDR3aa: CASSETFTGELFF
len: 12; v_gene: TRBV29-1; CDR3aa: CSVEESNYEQYF
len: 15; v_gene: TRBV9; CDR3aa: CASSVAPGSNQPQHF
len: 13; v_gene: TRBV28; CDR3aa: CATLGDSNYGYTF
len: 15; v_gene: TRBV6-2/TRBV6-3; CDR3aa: CASRIRGASYNEQFF
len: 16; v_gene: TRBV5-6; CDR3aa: CASSPSGQGMNTEAFF
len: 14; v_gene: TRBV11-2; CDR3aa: CASSYRDRDNEQFF
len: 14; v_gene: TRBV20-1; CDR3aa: CSASSRGRYTEAFF
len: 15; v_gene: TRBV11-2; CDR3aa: CASSLDSRANYGYTF
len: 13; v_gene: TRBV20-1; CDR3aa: CSARETGNYGYTF